These 7 T cell receptor beta chains originate from one sample sequenced in a study of monozygotic twins with inflammatory bowel disease. No DNA is given; TCRdb re-called the 5' RACE reads and lists each CDR3 protein once. The sample data list 300,000 to 400,000 distinct CDR3 sequences. Material for sequencing was blood. These receptors were taken from a human donor with ulcerative colitis or Crohn's disease, or a healthy co-twin of an affected twin (not recorded which).

This CDR3 reads CASSLKDRISGNTIYF. V is TRBV19 and J is TRBJ1-3; the D gene TCRdb calls, TRBD1, cannot be checked with no DNA. Germline CDR1 LNHDA, CDR2 SQIVND (reference sequence). The CDR3 totals 16 residues.

CDR3 protein: CASRQTGDYNEQFF. The gene calls are TRBV6-1 and TRBJ2-1; TCRdb reports TRBD1, a call that lacks DNA to check it against. The CDR3 is 14 residues long. The germline gives CDR1 MNHNS, CDR2 SASEGT.

The J gene is TRBJ1-4, the V gene TRBV6-5; the D call from TCRdb, TRBD1, cannot be confirmed without DNA. The CDR3 is made up of 12 amino acids. CDR1 is MNHEY and CDR2 is SVGAGI in the germline V gene. The CDR3 sequence: CASSYQGEKLFF.

V usage is TRBV5-1 and J usage is TRBJ1-5; lacking DNA, the TRBD1 call made by TCRdb goes unchecked. The CDR3 covers 14 residues. The germline gives CDR1 SGHRS, CDR2 YFSETQ. CDR3 protein: CASSLGEPGQPQHF.

The chain joins TRBV4-3 to TRBJ2-7; TCRdb's assignment of TRBD1 cannot be checked, as there is no DNA. CDR1 is LGHNA and CDR2 is YSLEER in the germline V gene. The length of the CDR3 is 14 residues. CDR3 sequence reads: CASSLGTGVVEQYF.

The rearrangement links TRBV6-2 or TRBV6-3 to TRBJ2-1; with no DNA, the TCRdb D assignment of TRBD1 cannot be verified. CDR3 length equals 17 residues. Germline V lookup: CDR1 MNHEY, CDR2 SVGEGT. CDR3: CASSPGDERPVYNEQFF.

V gene TRBV20-1 combines with J gene TRBJ2-5; TCRdb names TRBD2, which stays unverified in the absence of DNA. Germline lookup yields CDR1 DFQATT and CDR2 SNEGSKA (reference sequence). This CDR3 contains 15 residues. CDR3 region: CSASRRLAGGGTQYF.